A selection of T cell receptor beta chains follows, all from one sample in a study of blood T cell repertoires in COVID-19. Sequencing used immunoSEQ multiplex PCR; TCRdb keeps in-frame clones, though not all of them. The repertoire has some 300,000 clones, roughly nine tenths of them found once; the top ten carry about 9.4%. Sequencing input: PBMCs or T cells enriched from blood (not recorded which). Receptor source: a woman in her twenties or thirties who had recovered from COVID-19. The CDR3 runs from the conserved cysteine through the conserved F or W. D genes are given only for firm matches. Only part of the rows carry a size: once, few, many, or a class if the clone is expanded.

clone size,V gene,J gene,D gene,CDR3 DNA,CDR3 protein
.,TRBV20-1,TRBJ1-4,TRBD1,TGCAGTGCTAGTGGACAGGGAACTAATGAAAAACTGTTTTTT,CSASGQGTNEKLFF
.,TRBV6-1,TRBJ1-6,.,TGTGCCAGCAGCCCGGGCGCCGGCGGGTCACCCCTCCACTTT,CASSPGAGGSPLHF
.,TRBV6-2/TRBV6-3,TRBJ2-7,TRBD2,TGTGCCAGCAGTTACGGACGTCAATCGGGACTAGAACGGTCCGAGCAGTACTTC,CASSYGRQSGLERSEQYF
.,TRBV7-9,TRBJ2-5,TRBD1,TGTGCCAGCAGCCCCGGGACAGGGGGCCCTCAGACCCAGTACTTC,CASSPGTGGPQTQYF
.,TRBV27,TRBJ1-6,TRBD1,TGTGCCAGCGCACCCGGGACAGCCTATAATTCACCCCTCCACTTT,CASAPGTAYNSPLHF
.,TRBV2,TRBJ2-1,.,TGTGCCAGCAGTGAAGCAGACAGTTCATACAATGAGCAGTTCTTC,CASSEADSSYNEQFF
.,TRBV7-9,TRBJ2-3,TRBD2,TGTGCCAGCAGCTTAGGACTCGGGACTAGGGACAAAGATACGCAGTATTTT,CASSLGLGTRDKDTQYF
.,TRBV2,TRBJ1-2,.,TGTGCCAGCAGTGAATACCGGGATACGCCCTATGGCTACACCTTC,CASSEYRDTPYGYTF
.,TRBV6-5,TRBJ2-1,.,TGTGCCAGCAGTTACAGAGAAGTGGCCTACAATGAGCAGTTCTTC,CASSYREVAYNEQFF
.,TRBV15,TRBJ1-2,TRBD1,TGTGCCACCAGCCGAGGACAGGTGGGCTACACCTTC,CATSRGQVGYTF
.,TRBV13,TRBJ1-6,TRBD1,TGTGCCAGCAGCGAGGATCGACAGGGGGCCTGGAATTCACCCCTCCACTTT,CASSEDRQGAWNSPLHF
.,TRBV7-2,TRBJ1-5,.,TGTGCCAGCAGCCCGCTTTCGACGGGGTTCAATCAGCCCCAGCATTTT,CASSPLSTGFNQPQHF
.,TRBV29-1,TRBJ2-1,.,TGCAGCGTTTCAGTCAGGGCAGTGGATGAGCAGTTCTTC,CSVSVRAVDEQFF
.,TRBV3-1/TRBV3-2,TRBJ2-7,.,TGTGCCAGCAGCCAAGGAGGTAGAGACTACGAGCAGTACTTC,CASSQGGRDYEQYF
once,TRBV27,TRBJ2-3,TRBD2,TGTGCCAGCAGTTTATCCGGTACTAGCGGCTACACAGATACGCAGTATTTT,CASSLSGTSGYTDTQYF
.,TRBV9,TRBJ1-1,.,TGTGCCAGCAGCGTAACCGGGGGTGAAGCTTTCTTT,CASSVTGGEAFF
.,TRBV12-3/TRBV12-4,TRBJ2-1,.,TGTGCCAGCAGTTTGGGTGGGCCCAATGAGCAGTTCTTC,CASSLGGPNEQFF
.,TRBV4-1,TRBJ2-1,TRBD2,TGCGCCAGCAGCCAAGATTGGGGACTAGCGGGAGTGAATGAGCAGTTCTTC,CASSQDWGLAGVNEQFF
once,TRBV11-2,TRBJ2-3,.,TGTGCCAGCAGCTTAGTAGCGGGCACAGATACGCAGTATTTT,CASSLVAGTDTQYF
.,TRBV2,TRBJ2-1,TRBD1,TGTGCCAGCAGTATCGATAGGTCTAGACAGGGAGACGAGCAGTTCTTC,CASSIDRSRQGDEQFF
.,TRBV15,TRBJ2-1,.,TGTGCCACCAGCAGAGATGAATGGGGGGGCTCGGACAATGAGCAGTTCTTC,CATSRDEWGGSDNEQFF
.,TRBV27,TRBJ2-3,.,TGTGCCAGCAGTTTTTGGCGGGATTCTAGCACAGATACGCAGTATTTT,CASSFWRDSSTDTQYF
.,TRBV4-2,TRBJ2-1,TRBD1,TGTGCCAGCAGCCACACGGACAGGCGGACCTACAATGAGCAGTTCTTC,CASSHTDRRTYNEQFF
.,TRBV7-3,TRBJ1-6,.,TGTGCCAGCAGCTTAGGAGGAGATTCACCCCTCCACTTT,CASSLGGDSPLHF
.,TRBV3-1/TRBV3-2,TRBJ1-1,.,TGTGCCAGCAGCCCGGGGGTAGGGACTGAAGCTTTCTTT,CASSPGVGTEAFF
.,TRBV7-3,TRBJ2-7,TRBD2,TGTGCCAGCAGCTCCACACCTCCTAGCGGGACGAGCTCCTACGAGCAGTACTTC,CASSSTPPSGTSSYEQYF
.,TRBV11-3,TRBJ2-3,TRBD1,TGTGCCAGCAGCCGGGACAGGGGCTGGACAGATACGCAGTATTTT,CASSRDRGWTDTQYF
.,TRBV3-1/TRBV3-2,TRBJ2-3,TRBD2,TGTGCCAGCAGCCCCGCTAGCGGGAGACCAGATACGCAGTATTTT,CASSPASGRPDTQYF
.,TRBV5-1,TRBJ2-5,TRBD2,TGCGCCAGCAGCCTGGGGGAGGGGTCCAGCGAGACCCAGTACTTC,CASSLGEGSSETQYF
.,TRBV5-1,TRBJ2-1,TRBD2,TGCGCCAGCAGCTCTAGCGGGAGGGCCTACAATGAGCAGTTCTTC,CASSSSGRAYNEQFF
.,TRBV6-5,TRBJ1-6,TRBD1,TGTGCCAGCAGACCGGGACAGGGCGGTTCACCCCTCCACTTT,CASRPGQGGSPLHF
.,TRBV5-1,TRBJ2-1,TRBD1,TGCGCCAGCAGCACCGGACAGGCCTACAATGAGCAGTTCTTC,CASSTGQAYNEQFF
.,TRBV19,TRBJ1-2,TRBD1,TGTGCCAGTAGTCCCGGGACAGGGTCTAACTATGGCTACACCTTC,CASSPGTGSNYGYTF
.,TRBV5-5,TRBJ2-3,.,TGTGCCAGCAGCTTGCCTAGACTCACAGATACGCAGTATTTT,CASSLPRLTDTQYF
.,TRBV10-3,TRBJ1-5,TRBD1,TGTGCCACCATGGACAGGAACCTTAATCAGCCCCAGCATTTT,CATMDRNLNQPQHF
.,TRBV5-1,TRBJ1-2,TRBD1,TGCGCCAGCAGCATAGGACAGGGGGCAACCTATGGCTACACCTTC,CASSIGQGATYGYTF
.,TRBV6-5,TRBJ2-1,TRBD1,TGTGCCAGCAGTTACTTGTGGGACAGTTCCTACAATGAGCAGTTCTTC,CASSYLWDSSYNEQFF
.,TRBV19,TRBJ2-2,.,TGTGCGACCACCCCCCGACACATCCGCTTGAATAGGTGGGCCGGGGAGCTGTTTTTT,CATTPRHIRLNRWAGELFF
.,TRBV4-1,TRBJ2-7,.,TGCGCCAGCAGCCCGGAGAACTACGAGCAGTACTTC,CASSPENYEQYF
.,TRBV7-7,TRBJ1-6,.,TGTGCTAGCAGCCTCGGTCCCGATTCACCCCTCCACTTT,CASSLGPDSPLHF
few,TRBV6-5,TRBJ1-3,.,TGTGCCAGCAGTTTGAAATTCCAGGGGTCCGGAAACACCATATATTTT,CASSLKFQGSGNTIYF
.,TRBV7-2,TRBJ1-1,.,TGTGCCAGCAGCTTAGACTTGGTATCTTGGAACACTGAAGCTTTCTTT,CASSLDLVSWNTEAFF
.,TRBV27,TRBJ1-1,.,TGTGCCAGCAGTTTGGGAAGCGGCACTGAAGCTTTCTTT,CASSLGSGTEAFF